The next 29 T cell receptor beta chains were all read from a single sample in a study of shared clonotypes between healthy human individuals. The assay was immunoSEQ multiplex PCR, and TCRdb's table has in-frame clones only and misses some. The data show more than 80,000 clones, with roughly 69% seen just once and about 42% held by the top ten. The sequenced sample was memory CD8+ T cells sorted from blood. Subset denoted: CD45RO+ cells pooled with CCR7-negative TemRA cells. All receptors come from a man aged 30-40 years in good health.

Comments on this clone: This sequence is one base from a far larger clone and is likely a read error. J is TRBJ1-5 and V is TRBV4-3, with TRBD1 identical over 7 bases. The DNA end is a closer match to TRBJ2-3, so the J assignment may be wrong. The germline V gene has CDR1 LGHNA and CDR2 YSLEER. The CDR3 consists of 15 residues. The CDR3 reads CASSQAAGGNQPQYF. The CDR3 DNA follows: TGCGCCAGCAGCCAAGCGGCAGGGGGAAATCAGCCCCAGTATTTT.

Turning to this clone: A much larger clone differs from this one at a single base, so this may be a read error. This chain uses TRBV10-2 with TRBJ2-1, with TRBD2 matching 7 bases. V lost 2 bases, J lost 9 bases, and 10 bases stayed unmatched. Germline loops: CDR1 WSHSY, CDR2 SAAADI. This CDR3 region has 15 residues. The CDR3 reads CASSEGEGRASEQFF. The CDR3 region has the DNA TGCGCCAGCAGTGAGGGGGAGGGCAGAGCCAGTGAGCAGTTCTTC.

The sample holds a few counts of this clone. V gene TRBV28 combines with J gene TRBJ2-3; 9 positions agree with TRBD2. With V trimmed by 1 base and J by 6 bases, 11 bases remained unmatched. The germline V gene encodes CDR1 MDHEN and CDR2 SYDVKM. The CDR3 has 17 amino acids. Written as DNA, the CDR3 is TGTGCCAGCAGTTTATCGGCGGGAGGGCCGGTTGGGGATACGCAGTATTTT. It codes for CASSLSAGGPVGDTQYF.

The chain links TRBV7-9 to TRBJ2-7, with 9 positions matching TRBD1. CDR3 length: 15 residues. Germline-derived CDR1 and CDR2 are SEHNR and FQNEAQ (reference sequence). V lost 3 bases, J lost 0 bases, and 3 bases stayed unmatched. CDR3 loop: CASSLGQGSSYEQYF. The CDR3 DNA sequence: TGTGCCAGCAGCTTGGGACAGGGAAGCTCCTACGAGCAGTACTTC.

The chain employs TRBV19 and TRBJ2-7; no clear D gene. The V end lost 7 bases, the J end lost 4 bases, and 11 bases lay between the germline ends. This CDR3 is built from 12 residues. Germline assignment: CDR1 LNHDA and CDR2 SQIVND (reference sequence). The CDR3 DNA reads TGTGCCAGTATGGGTTACCCATACGAGCAGTACTTC. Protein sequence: CASMGYPYEQYF.

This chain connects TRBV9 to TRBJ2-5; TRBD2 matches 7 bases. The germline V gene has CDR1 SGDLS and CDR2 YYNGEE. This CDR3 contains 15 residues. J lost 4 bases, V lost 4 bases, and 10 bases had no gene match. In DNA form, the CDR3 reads TGTGCCAGCAGCCCAGCTAGCGGCGTAATAGAGACCCAGTACTTC. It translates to CASSPASGVIETQYF. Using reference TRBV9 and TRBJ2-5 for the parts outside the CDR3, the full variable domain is DSGVTQTPKHLITATGQRVTLRCSPRSGDLSVYWYQQSLDQGLQFLIQYYNGEERAKGNILERFSAQQFPDLHSELNLSSLELGDSALYFCASSPASGVIETQYFGPGTRLLVL.

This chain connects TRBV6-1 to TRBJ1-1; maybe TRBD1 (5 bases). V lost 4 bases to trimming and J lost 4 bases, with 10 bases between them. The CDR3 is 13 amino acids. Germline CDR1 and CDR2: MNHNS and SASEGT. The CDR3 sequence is CASSATVSTEAFF. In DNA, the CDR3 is TGTGCCAGCAGTGCGACAGTTTCCACTGAAGCTTTCTTT.

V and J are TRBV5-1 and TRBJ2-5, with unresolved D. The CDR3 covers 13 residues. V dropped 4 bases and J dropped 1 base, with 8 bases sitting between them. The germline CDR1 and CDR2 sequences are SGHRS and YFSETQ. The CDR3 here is CASSPNSQETQYF. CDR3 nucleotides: TGCGCCAGCAGCCCTAACAGCCAAGAGACCCAGTACTTC.

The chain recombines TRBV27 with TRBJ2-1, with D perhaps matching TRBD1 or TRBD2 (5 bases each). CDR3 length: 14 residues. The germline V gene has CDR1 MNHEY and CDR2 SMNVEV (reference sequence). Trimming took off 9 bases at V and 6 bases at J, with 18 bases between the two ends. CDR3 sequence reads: CASSRGASINEQFF. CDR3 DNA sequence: TGTGCCAGTAGCCGGGGCGCGTCCATCAATGAGCAGTTCTTC.

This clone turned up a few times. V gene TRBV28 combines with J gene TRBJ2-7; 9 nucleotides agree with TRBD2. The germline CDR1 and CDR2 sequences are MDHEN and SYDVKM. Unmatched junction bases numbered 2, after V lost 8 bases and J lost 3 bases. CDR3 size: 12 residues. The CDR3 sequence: CASAGGDYEQYF. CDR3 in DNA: TGTGCCAGCGCGGGGGGGGACTACGAGCAGTACTTC.

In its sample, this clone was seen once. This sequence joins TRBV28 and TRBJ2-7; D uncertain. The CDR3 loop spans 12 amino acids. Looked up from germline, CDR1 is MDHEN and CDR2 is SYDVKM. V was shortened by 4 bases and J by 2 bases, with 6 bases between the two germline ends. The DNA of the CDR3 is TGTGCCAGCAGTTCGTATACCTACGAGCAGTACTTC. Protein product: CASSSYTYEQYF.

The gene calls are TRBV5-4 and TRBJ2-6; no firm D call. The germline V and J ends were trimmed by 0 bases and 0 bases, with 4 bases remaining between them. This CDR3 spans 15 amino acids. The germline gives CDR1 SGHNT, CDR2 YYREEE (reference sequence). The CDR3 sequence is CASSLGHSGANVLTF. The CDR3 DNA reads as TGTGCCAGCAGCTTGGGGCACTCTGGGGCCAACGTCCTGACTTTC.

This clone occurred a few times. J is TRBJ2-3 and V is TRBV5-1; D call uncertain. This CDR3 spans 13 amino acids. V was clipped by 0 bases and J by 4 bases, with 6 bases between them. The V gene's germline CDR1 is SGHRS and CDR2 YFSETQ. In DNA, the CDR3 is TGCGCCAGCAGCTTGGGGGCGGCAGATACGCAGTATTTT. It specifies CASSLGAADTQYF. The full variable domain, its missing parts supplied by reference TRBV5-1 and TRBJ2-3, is KAGVTQTPRYLIKTRGQQVTLSCSPISGHRSVSWYQQTPGQGLQFLFEYFSETQRNKGNFPGRFSGRQFSNSRSEMNVSTLELGDSALYLCASSLGAADTQYFGPGTRLTVL.

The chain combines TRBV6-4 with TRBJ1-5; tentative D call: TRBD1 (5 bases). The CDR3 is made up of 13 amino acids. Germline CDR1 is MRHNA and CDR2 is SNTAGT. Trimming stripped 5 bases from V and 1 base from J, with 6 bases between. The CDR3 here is CASSRDSNQPQHF. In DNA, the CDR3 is TGTGCCAGCAGTCGGGACAGCAATCAGCCCCAGCATTTT.

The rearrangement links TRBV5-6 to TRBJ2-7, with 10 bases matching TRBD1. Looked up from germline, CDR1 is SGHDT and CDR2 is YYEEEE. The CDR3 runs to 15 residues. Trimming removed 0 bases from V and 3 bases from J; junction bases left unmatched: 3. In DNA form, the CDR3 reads TGTGCCAGCAGCTTGGCCGGGACAGGGGTCTACGAGCAGTACTTC. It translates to CASSLAGTGVYEQYF. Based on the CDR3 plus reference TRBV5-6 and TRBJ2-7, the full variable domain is DAGVTQSPTHLIKTRGQQVTLRCSPKSGHDTVSWYQQALGQGPQFIFQYYEEEERQRGNFPDRFSGHQFPNYSSELNVNALLLGDSALYLCASSLAGTGVYEQYFGPGTRLTVT.

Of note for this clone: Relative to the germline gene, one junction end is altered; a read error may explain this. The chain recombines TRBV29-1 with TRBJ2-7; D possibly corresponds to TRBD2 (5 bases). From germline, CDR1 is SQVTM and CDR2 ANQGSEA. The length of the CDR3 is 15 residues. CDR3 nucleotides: TGCAGCGTTGAAGAAGAGGGTTTCGTCTCCAACGAGCAGTACTTC. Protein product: CSVEEEGFVSNEQYF.

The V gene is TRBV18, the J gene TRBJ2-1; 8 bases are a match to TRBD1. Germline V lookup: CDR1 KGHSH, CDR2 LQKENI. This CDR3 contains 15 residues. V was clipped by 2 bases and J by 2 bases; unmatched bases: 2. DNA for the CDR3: TGTGCCAGCTCACCAGGACAGGGACCCTACAATGAGCAGTTCTTC. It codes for CASSPGQGPYNEQFF.

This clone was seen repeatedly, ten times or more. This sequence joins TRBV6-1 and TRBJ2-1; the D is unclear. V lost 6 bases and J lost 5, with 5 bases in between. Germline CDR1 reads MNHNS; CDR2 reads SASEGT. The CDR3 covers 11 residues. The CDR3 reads CASRANNEQFF. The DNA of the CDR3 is TGTGCCAGCAGGGCAAACAATGAGCAGTTCTTC.

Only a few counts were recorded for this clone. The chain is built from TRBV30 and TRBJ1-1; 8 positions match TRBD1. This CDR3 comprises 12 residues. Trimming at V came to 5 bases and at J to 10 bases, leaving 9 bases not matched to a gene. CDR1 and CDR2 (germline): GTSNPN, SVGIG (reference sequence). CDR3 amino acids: CAWYNPGQGAFF. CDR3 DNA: TGTGCCTGGTATAATCCCGGACAGGGAGCTTTCTTT.

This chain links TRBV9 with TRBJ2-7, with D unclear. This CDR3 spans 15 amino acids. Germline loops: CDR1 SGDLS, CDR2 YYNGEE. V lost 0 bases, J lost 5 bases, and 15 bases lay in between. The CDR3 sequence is CASSVVGLAMDEQYF. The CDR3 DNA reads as TGTGCCAGCAGCGTAGTTGGGTTAGCCATGGACGAGCAGTACTTC.

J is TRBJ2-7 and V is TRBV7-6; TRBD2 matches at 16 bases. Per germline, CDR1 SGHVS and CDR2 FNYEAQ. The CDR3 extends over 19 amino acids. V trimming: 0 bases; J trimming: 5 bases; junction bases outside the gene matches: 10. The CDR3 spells CASSLAVVGTSGRANEQYF. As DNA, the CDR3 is TGTGCCAGCAGCTTAGCGGTGGTGGGGACTAGCGGGAGGGCCAACGAGCAGTACTTC.

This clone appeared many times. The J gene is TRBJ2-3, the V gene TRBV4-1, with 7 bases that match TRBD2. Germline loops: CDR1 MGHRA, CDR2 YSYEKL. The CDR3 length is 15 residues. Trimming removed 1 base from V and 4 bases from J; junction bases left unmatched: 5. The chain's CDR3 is CASSQVPGGSDTQYF. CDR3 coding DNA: TGCGCCAGCAGCCAAGTTCCGGGAGGTTCAGATACGCAGTATTTT.

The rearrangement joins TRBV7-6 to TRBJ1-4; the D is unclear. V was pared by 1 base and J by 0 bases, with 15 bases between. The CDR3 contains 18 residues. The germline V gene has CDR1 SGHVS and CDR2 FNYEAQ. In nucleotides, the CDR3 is TGTGCCAGCAGCTTAGAGATTCGCAGACTTTCAACTAATGAAAAACTGTTTTTT. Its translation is CASSLEIRRLSTNEKLFF.

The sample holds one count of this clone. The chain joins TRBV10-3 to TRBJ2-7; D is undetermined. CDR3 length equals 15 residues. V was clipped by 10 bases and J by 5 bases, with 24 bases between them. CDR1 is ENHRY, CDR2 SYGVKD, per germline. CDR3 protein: CATTYETRSSHEQYF. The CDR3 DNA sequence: TGTGCCACCACGTACGAGACCCGAAGTTCCCACGAGCAGTACTTC.

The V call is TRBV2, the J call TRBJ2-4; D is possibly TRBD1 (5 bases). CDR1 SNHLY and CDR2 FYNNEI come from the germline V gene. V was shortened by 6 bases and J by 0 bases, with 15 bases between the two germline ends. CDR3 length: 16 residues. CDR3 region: CASSPGRVLAKNIQYF. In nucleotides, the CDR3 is TGTGCCAGCAGCCCAGGGCGCGTGTTAGCCAAAAACATTCAGTACTTC.

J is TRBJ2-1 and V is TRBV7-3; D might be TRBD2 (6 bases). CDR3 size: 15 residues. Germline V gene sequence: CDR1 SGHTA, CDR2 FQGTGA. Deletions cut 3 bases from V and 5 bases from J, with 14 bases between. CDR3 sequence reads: CASSFRDSKDNEQFF. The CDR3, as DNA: TGTGCCAGCAGCTTTAGGGACTCTAAAGACAATGAGCAGTTCTTC.

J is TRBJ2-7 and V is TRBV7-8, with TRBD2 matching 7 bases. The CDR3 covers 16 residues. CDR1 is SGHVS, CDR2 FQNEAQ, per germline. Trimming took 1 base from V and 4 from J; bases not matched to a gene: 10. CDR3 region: CASSLESGGSGYEQYF. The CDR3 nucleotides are TGTGCCAGCAGCTTAGAATCGGGGGGTTCGGGGTACGAGCAGTACTTC.

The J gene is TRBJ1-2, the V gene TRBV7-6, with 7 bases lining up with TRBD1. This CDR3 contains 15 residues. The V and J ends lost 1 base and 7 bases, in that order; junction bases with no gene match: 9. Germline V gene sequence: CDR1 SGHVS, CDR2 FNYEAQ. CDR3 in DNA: TGTGCCAGCAGCTTAGAGGCAACAGGGGAGAGTGGCTACACCTTC. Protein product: CASSLEATGESGYTF.

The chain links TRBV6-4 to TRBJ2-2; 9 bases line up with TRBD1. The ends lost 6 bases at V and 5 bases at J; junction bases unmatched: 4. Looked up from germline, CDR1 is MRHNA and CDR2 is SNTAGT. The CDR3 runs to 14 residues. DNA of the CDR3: TGTGCCAGCAGCGAACAGGGGGCAACCGGGGAGCTGTTTTTT. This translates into CASSEQGATGELFF.